This T cell receptor beta chain was profiled in a study of blood T cell repertoires in COVID-19. The trim removed 5 bases at V and 2 bases at J, leaving 4 bases unmatched. CDR3 length: 15 residues. Germline CDR1 SNHLY, CDR2 FYNNEI. Clones were read by immunoSEQ multiplex PCR, and TCRdb kept only the in-frame ones, dropping some. The profile covers under 300,000 clones, with approximately 84% appearing a single time and more than 1.2% taken by the ten largest. This sequence originates from a human donor with COVID-19, enrolled during active disease. The donor label of this sample is uncertain. This sequence joins TRBV2 and TRBJ1-2; 11 bases align to TRBD1. The sequencing input was peripheral blood. CDR3 loop: CASSWTGGFNYGYTF. CDR3 DNA sequence: TGTGCCAGCAGTTGGACAGGGGGCTTCAACTATGGCTACACCTTC. The variable domain in full, with the rest retrieved from reference TRBV2 and TRBJ1-2, is EPEVTQTPSHQVTQMGQEVILRCVPISNHLYFYWYRQILGQKVEFLVSFYNNEISEKSEIFDDQFSVERPDGSNFTLKIRSTKLEDSAMYFCASSWTGGFNYGYTFGSGTRLTVV.